This T cell receptor (beta chain) is from a study of shared clonotypes between healthy human individuals. Study-level background: Per-donor plates numbered three CD4 naive, three CD4 memory, two CD8 naive and one CD8 memory.

The naive CD8 population came from CD45RO-negative cells selected for CCR7, without terminally differentiated effector memory CD45RA+ cells. As for this clone: Antigen: not known.

Findings and limits, study-wide: Clonotype sharing across a few donors was observed for around 4.8% of naive CD4 clonotypes. Sorted-subset sequencing was shown by rarefaction to be incomplete despite large depth.

The germline CDR1 and CDR2 sequences are PRHDT and FYEKMQ (reference sequence). The CDR3 extends over 16 amino acids. The V gene lost 4 bases and the J gene lost 0 bases, with 12 bases spanning the gap. Replicate sorted-subset PCRs were loaded with around 210 ng DNA, roughly 33,000 T cell genomes. The method was immunoSEQ multiplex PCR; TCRdb's version includes in-frame clones alone and lacks a portion of them. The sample includes 500,000 to 700,000 clones, roughly 96% of them seen just once. This sequence joins TRBV13 and TRBJ1-4; D gene uncertain. The source of this sequence is a woman under 40 in good health. Sequenced: naive CD8+ T cells sorted from blood. The CDR3 protein is CASSSRGAATNEKLFF. CDR3 nucleotide sequence: TGTGCCAGCAGCTCGCGTGGAGCGGCAACTAATGAAAAACTGTTTTTT. Looking up the rest from reference TRBV13 and TRBJ1-4 gives the full variable domain: AAGVIQSPRHLIKEKRETATLKCYPIPRHDTVYWYQQGPGQDPQFLISFYEKMQSDKGSIPDRFSAQQFSDYHSELNMSSLELGDSALYFCASSSRGAATNEKLFFGSGTQLSVL.